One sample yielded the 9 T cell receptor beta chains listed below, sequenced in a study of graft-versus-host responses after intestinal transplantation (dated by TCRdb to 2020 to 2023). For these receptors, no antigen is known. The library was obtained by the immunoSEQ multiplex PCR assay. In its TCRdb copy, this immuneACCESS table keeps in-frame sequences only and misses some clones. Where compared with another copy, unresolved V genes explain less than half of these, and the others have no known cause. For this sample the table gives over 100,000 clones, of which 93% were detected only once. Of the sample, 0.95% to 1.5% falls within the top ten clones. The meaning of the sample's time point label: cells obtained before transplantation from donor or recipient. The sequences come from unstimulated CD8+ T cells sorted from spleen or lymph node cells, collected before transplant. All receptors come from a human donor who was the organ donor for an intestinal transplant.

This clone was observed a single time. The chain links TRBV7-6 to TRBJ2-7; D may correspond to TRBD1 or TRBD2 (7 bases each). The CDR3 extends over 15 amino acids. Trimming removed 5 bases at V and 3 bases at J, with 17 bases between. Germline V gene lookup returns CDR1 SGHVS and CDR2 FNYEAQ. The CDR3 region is CASSPTAGGGYEQYF. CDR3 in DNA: TGTGCCAGCAGCCCCACGGCAGGGGGGGGCTACGAGCAGTACTTC.

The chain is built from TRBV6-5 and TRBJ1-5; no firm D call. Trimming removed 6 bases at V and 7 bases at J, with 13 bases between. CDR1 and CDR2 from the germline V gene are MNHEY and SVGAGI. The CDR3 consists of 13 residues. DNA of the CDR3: TGTGCCAGCAGCCCGGGCTCAGAGCAGCCCCAGCATTTT. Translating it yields CASSPGSEQPQHF.

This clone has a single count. This CDR3 reads CASSLRPRLAGTDTQYF. CDR3 DNA: TGTGCCAGCAGCCTCAGACCTCGACTAGCGGGAACAGATACGCAGTATTTT. The chain recombines TRBV7-6 with TRBJ2-3; 11 bases match TRBD2. The CDR3 length is 17 residues. Per the germline V gene, CDR1 is SGHVS and CDR2 is FNYEAQ. V trimming: 5 bases; J trimming: 3 bases; junction bases outside the gene matches: 10.

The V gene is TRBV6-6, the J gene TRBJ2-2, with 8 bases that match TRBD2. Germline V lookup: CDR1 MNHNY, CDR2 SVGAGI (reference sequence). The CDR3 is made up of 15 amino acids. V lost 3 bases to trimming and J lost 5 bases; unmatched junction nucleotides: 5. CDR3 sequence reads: CASSYRTSGTGELFF. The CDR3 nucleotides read TGTGCCAGCAGTTATCGTACTAGCGGAACCGGGGAGCTGTTTTTT.

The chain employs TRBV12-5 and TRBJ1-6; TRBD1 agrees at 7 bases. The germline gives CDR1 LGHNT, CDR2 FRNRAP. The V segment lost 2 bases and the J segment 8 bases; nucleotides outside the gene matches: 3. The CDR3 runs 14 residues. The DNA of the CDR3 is TGTGCTAGTGGTTTGTCAACAGGGGATTCACCCCTCCACTTT. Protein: CASGLSTGDSPLHF.

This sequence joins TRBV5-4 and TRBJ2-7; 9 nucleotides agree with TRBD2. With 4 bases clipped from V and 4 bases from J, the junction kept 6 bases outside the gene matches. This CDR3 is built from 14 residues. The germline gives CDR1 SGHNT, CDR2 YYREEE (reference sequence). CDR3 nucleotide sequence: TGTGCCAGCAGCCAGGGACTAGCATTGTACGAGCAGTACTTC. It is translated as CASSQGLALYEQYF.

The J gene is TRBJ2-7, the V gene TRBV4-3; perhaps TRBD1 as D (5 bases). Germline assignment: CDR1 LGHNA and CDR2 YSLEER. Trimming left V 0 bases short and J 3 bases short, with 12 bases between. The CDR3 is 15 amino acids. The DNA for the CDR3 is TGCGCCAGCAGCCAAGATACAAGGGGCAACTACGAGCAGTACTTC. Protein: CASSQDTRGNYEQYF.

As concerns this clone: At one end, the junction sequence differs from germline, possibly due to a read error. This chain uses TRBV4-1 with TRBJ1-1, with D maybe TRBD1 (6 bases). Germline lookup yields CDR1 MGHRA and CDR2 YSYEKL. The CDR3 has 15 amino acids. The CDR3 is CASSHGMTGPFEAFF. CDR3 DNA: TGTGCCAGCAGCCACGGAATGACAGGCCCTTTTGAAGCTTTCTTT.

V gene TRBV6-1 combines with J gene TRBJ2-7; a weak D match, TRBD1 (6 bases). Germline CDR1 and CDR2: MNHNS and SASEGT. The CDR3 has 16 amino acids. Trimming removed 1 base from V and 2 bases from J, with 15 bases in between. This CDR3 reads CASSEVTGKRTYEQYF. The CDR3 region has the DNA TGTGCCAGCAGTGAAGTAACAGGGAAGCGTACCTACGAGCAGTACTTC.